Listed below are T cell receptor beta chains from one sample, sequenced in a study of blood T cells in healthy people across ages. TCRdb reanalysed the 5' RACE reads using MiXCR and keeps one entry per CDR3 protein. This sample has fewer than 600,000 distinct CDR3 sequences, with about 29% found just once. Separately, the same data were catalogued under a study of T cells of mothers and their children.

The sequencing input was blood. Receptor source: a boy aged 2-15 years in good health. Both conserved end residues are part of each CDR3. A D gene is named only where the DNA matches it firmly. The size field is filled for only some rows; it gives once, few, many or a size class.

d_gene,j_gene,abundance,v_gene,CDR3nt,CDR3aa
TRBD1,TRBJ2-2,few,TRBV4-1,TGCGCCAGCAGCCAACAACCGGGACAGGAGACCGGGGAGCTGTTTTTT,CASSQQPGQETGELFF
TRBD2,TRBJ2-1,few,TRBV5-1,TGCGCCAGCGCCCTGACTAGCGGGAGGGGGCTTGAGCAGTTCTTC,CASALTSGRGLEQFF
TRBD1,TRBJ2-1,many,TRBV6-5,TGTGCCAGCAGTCGACAGGGGAATGAGCAGTTCTTC,CASSRQGNEQFF
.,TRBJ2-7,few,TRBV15,TGTGCCACCAGCAGGGGACACTGGGACCTATCCTACGAGCAGTACTTC,CATSRGHWDLSYEQYF
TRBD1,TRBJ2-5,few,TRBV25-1,TGTGCCAGCAGTGACTCCGGACAGGGACAAGAGACCCAGTACTTC,CASSDSGQGQETQYF
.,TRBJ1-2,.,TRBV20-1,TGCAGTGCTAGGGTCCCCTATGGCTACACCTTC,CSARVPYGYTF
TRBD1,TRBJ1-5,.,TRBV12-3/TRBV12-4,TGTGCCGGCAGTTTAGGGACAGGGGCTCAGCCCCAGCATTTT,CAGSLGTGAQPQHF
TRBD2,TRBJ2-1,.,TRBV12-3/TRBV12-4,TGTGCCAGCAGTTTTGCACTAGCGGGGTACAATGAGCAGTTCTTC,CASSFALAGYNEQFF
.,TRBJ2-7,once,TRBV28,TGTGCCAGCAGTCCCCCGGAGGGGGGGAAGCAGTACTTC,CASSPPEGGKQYF
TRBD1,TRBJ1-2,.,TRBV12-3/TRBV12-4,TGTGCCAGCAGTTTAAGCTTCGGGACAGATGGCTACACCTTC,CASSLSFGTDGYTF
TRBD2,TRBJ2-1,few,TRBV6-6,TGTGCCAGCAGTTATGGGACTAGCGGGGGGGCCGGGAACAATGAGCAGTTCTTC,CASSYGTSGGAGNNEQFF
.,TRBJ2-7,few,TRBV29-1,TGCAGCGTTGAGACAGGCGGGTCTGGCGAGCAGTACTTC,CSVETGGSGEQYF
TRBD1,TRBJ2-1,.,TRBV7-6,TGTGCCAGCAGCGTTCTGGCCAGGGGGCAAAATGAGCAGTTCTTC,CASSVLARGQNEQFF
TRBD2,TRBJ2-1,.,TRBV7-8,TGTGCCAGCAGCAGAGGGGGACTAGCGGGAGGCTCTCATAATGAGCAGTTCTTC,CASSRGGLAGGSHNEQFF
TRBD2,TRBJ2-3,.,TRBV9,TGTGCCAGCAGCGTTGGCGGGGGGGCGGCAGATACGCAGTATTTT,CASSVGGGAADTQYF